The present T cell receptor beta chain was sequenced within a study of OX40 agonist ivuxolimab in advanced cancers. TCRdb's table, derived via immunoSEQ multiplex PCR, lists solely in-frame clones and lacks some. Among more than 80,000 clones, under 95% were seen once, and the ten largest hold 2% to 3%. The sequencing here drew on CD4+ or CD8+ T cells sorted from blood, taken in a trial of the OX40 agonist ivuxolimab. This sequence was found in an adult with an advanced solid tumor such as melanoma, head and neck, liver or kidney cancer.

In DNA, the CDR3 is TGTGCCAGTAGTCCCGGGACAGGGGGTGTCTTGGCCTACGAGCAGTACTTC. Encoded protein: CASSPGTGGVLAYEQYF. The J gene is TRBJ2-7, the V gene TRBV19, with 11 bases identical to TRBD1. The CDR3 runs 17 residues. V shed 5 bases, J shed 2 bases, and the junction held 11 bases outside the gene matches. Germline V CDR1 and CDR2: LNHDA, SQIVND (reference sequence).